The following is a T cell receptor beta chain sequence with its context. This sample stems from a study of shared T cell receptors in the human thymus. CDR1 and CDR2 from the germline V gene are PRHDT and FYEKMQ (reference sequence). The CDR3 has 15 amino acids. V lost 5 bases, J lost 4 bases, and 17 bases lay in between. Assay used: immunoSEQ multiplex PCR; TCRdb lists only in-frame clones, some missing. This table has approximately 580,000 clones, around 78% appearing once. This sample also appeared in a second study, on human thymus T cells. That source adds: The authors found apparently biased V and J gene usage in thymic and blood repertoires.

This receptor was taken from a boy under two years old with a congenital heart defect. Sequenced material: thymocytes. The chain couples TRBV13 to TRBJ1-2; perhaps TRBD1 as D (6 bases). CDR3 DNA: TGTGCCAGCAGCGCGGATGAGGACAGTGCCTATGGCTACACCTTC. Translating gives CASSADEDSAYGYTF.